The clone carrying this TCR beta chain was seen only a few times. Its target is not known. Deletions cut 3 bases from V and 7 bases from J, with 16 bases between. Germline V gene lookup returns CDR1 MDHEN and CDR2 SYDVKM. The CDR3 totals 15 residues. A template switching step contributed a universal primer site, while unique molecular identifiers were present in the cDNA. TCRdb ran MiXCR on the 5' RACE reads and lists one entry per CDR3 protein. The table includes 690,000 or so distinct CDR3 sequences, under 9% detected once. The data originate from a study of identical twins. Findings and limits, study-wide: Invariant MAIT and iNKT cells could partly confound zero-insertion analyses.

This same sample was also taken into another study, of yellow fever vaccine responses in identical twins.

Specimen: PBMCs. The TCR originated in a woman between 18 and 29 years old in good health. The rearrangement uses TRBV28 and TRBJ2-1, with D possibly being TRBD2 (5 bases). CDR3 DNA: TGTGCCAGCAGTTTCGGGTCCACGTCGGGGAATGAGCAGTTCTTC. It specifies CASSFGSTSGNEQFF.